Following are 17 T cell receptor beta chains from one sample sequenced in a study of blood T cell repertoires in COVID-19. Produced via immunoSEQ multiplex PCR; TCRdb's table is partial and in-frame only. This sample carries tens of thousands of clones, 82% of them seen once, and the ten largest clones take around 3.9%. The sample taken for sequencing was peripheral blood. All receptors come from an older woman with acute or convalescent COVID-19.

The rearrangement links TRBV7-2 to TRBJ2-2; TRBD2 matches at 10 bases. The CDR3 consists of 16 residues. Trimming removed 5 bases from V and 7 bases from J; junction bases left unmatched: 10. CDR1 and CDR2 from the germline V gene are SGHTA and FQGNSA. The CDR3 bases are TGTGCCAGCAGCCCAAGCGGGGGGGCCGGCATCGGGGAGCTGTTTTTT. Protein: CASSPSGGAGIGELFF.

There are a few counts of this clone. V gene TRBV2 combines with J gene TRBJ1-2; the match to TRBD1 covers 8 bases. Germline loops: CDR1 SNHLY, CDR2 FYNNEI. This CDR3 has 14 residues. V trimming: 6 bases; J trimming: 4 bases; junction bases outside the gene matches: 7. Here the CDR3 DNA reads TGTGCCAGCAGACGGACAGGGCAGATCTATGGCTACACCTTC. Translation: CASRRTGQIYGYTF.

The chain joins TRBV4-2 to TRBJ1-5, with TRBD1 matching over 10 bases. CDR1 LGHNA and CDR2 YNFKEQ come from the germline V gene. The CDR3 totals 17 residues. V shed 3 bases and J 1 base; nucleotides not matched to a gene: 6. CDR3 residues: CASSQDGTGASNQPQHF. The CDR3 bases are TGTGCCAGCAGCCAGGACGGGACAGGGGCAAGCAATCAGCCCCAGCATTTT.

This sequence joins TRBV18 and TRBJ1-6; D is ambiguous. Germline loops: CDR1 KGHSH, CDR2 LQKENI. Trimming took off 3 bases at V and 5 bases at J, with 8 bases between the two ends. The CDR3 length is 14 residues. CDR3 region: CASSPRTNNSPLHF. For the CDR3, the DNA is TGTGCCAGCTCACCGCGAACGAATAATTCACCCCTCCACTTT.

The table lists this clone with a count of one. The rearrangement joins TRBV6-5 to TRBJ2-7, with a tentative D call TRBD1 (6 bases). Germline assignment: CDR1 MNHEY and CDR2 SVGAGI. V lost 6 bases to trimming and J lost 6 bases, with 18 bases between them. CDR3 size: 14 residues. CDR3: CASSPGYRVSEQYF. The CDR3 coding sequence is TGTGCCAGCAGCCCCGGGTACAGGGTCAGCGAGCAGTACTTC.

The V gene is TRBV2, the J gene TRBJ1-4; D ambiguous. CDR3 length equals 11 residues. V lost 7 bases to trimming and J lost 5 bases, with 5 bases between them. CDR1 SNHLY and CDR2 FYNNEI come from the germline V gene. The CDR3 coding sequence is TGTGCCAGCACCCTGAATGAAAAACTGTTTTTT. Translation gives CASTLNEKLFF. The complete variable domain, with remaining parts taken from reference TRBV2 and TRBJ1-4, reads EPEVTQTPSHQVTQMGQEVILRCVPISNHLYFYWYRQILGQKVEFLVSFYNNEISEKSEIFDDQFSVERPDGSNFTLKIRSTKLEDSAMYFCASTLNEKLFFGSGTQLSVL.

V gene TRBV3-1 (or the pseudogene TRBV3-2) combines with J gene TRBJ2-3, with D possibly matching TRBD1 (5 bases). In germline, CDR1 is LGHDT, CDR2 YNNKEL (reference sequence). Trimming took 4 bases from V and 2 from J, leaving 16 bases between them. This CDR3 has 16 residues. CDR3 in amino acids: CASSPGWARDTDTQYF. In DNA, the CDR3 is TGTGCCAGCAGCCCCGGTTGGGCCAGGGACACAGATACGCAGTATTTT.

This chain uses TRBV6-5 with TRBJ1-1; 8 bases agree with TRBD1. V shed 4 bases and J 1 base; nucleotides not matched to a gene: 5. This CDR3 has 15 amino acids. Germline V gives CDR1 MNHEY, CDR2 SVGAGI. CDR3 nucleotides: TGTGCCAGCAGTTCCGCCGGGACAGGGAACACTGAAGCTTTCTTT. Translation gives CASSSAGTGNTEAFF.

This chain uses TRBV27 with TRBJ2-7; D perhaps matches TRBD2 (6 bases). V was clipped by 3 bases and J by 3 bases, with 12 bases between them. CDR3 length: 14 residues. Germline V gene data show CDR1 as MNHEY and CDR2 as SMNVEV (reference sequence). The CDR3 region has the DNA TGTGCCAGCAGTTTGGGTGAGGGACTCTACGAGCAGTACTTC. This sequence encodes CASSLGEGLYEQYF.

The CDR3 DNA follows: TGTGCCAGCTCACCTCGGCAACGGAGCAGCTCCTACAATGAGCAGTTCTTC. Its protein is CASSPRQRSSSYNEQFF. J is TRBJ2-1 and V is TRBV18; D remains ambiguous. Trimming removed 3 bases from V and 0 bases from J, with 15 bases in between. Germline CDR1 reads KGHSH; CDR2 reads LQKENI. CDR3 length: 17 amino acids. Full variable domain (outside the CDR3, taken from reference TRBV18 and TRBJ2-1): NAGVMQNPRHLVRRRGQEARLRCSPMKGHSHVYWYRQLPEEGLKFMVYLQKENIIDESGMPKERFSAEFPKEGPSILRIQQVVRGDSAAYFCASSPRQRSSSYNEQFFGPGTRLTVL.

The CDR3 DNA is TGTGCCAGCAGCCAAGAGGACAGGGCCCTTGAAGCTTTCTTT. This gives the protein CASSQEDRALEAFF. The chain links TRBV14 to TRBJ1-1, with 8 bases matching TRBD1. V lost 0 bases to trimming and J lost 7 bases; unmatched junction nucleotides: 4. The germline CDR1 and CDR2 sequences are SGHDN and FVKESK. The CDR3 consists of 14 residues.

This chain links TRBV5-5 with TRBJ2-7, with D unclear. The CDR3 loop spans 12 amino acids. CDR1 is SGHKS, CDR2 YYEKEE, per germline (reference sequence). V lost 6 bases and J 6 bases, leaving 13 bases between the germline ends. CDR3 in DNA: TGTGCCAGCAAGTCTACCCACGGCGAGCAGTACTTC. It specifies CASKSTHGEQYF. The complete variable domain, with remaining parts taken from reference TRBV5-5 and TRBJ2-7, reads DAGVTQSPTHLIKTRGQQVTLRCSPISGHKSVSWYQQVLGQGPQFIFQYYEKEERGRGNFPDRFSARQFPNYSSELNVNALLLGDSALYLCASKSTHGEQYFGPGTRLTVT.

This clone was seen more than once but under ten times. The rearrangement links TRBV24-1 to TRBJ2-3, with D possibly matching TRBD2 (6 bases). The germline CDR1 and CDR2 sequences are KGHDR and SFDVKD. CDR3 length equals 15 residues. V was clipped by 3 bases and J by 0 bases, with 9 bases between them. The DNA of the CDR3 is TGTGCCACCAGTGATGGGGGGTTCAGCACAGATACGCAGTATTTT. This codes for CATSDGGFSTDTQYF.

The rearrangement joins TRBV28 to TRBJ2-5, with TRBD2 matching 13 bases. The CDR3 totals 15 residues. After removal of 6 bases from V and 5 bases from J, the junction contained 6 bases not matched to a gene. The germline V gene encodes CDR1 MDHEN and CDR2 SYDVKM. As DNA, the CDR3 is TGTGCCAGCAGACGACTAGCGGGGGGTCGGGAGACCCAGTACTTC. Encoded protein: CASRRLAGGRETQYF. Full variable domain (remainder filled in from reference TRBV28 and TRBJ2-5): DVKVTQSSRYLVKRTGEKVFLECVQDMDHENMFWYRQDPGLGLRLIYFSYDVKMKEKGDIPEGYSVSREKKERFSLILESASTNQTSMYLCASRRLAGGRETQYFGPGTRLLVL.

V usage is TRBV28 and J usage is TRBJ1-5; D is perhaps TRBD1 (6 bases). There are 18 residues in the CDR3. V was cut by 6 bases and J by 10 bases, with 31 bases left in between. CDR1 is MDHEN, CDR2 SYDVKM, per germline. The CDR3 protein is CASRARRLGAGRIIPQHF. The CDR3 coding sequence is TGTGCCAGCAGGGCCCGTCGTTTGGGGGCCGGGCGGATCATTCCCCAGCATTTT.

The genes are TRBV4-2 and TRBJ1-2; no clear D. Trimming stripped 0 bases from V and 6 bases from J, with 8 bases between. Germline V lookup: CDR1 LGHNA, CDR2 YNFKEQ. This CDR3 region has 13 residues. CDR3 bases: TGTGCCAGCAGCCAAGATCGAAGCCATGGCTACACCTTC. This sequence encodes CASSQDRSHGYTF.

The rearrangement uses TRBV27 and TRBJ2-2, with a possible D match to TRBD1 (5 bases). The V end was cut by 6 bases, the J end by 4 bases, with 12 bases between. The CDR3 has 14 amino acids. The germline gives CDR1 MNHEY, CDR2 SMNVEV (reference sequence). The CDR3 bases are TGTGCCAGCAGGTGGGAAAGGGGCACCGGGGAGCTGTTTTTT. Amino acids: CASRWERGTGELFF.